This TCR beta chain originates from a study of CD8+CD57+ T cells in acquired aplastic anemia. General study results and limits: A set of approximately 29 CD8+ CDR3 sequences was shared between patients and controls, and these sequences appeared highly expressed in patients.

Points on this clonotype: Its specificity is not known.

Germline CDR1 MNHEY, CDR2 SMNVEV (reference sequence). V was cut by 3 bases and J by 5 bases, with 13 bases left in between. This CDR3 is 14 amino acids long. TCR beta VDJ and CDR3 were profiled, and genomic DNA was the template. TCRdb called the reads again in MiXCR, with one record for every CDR3 protein. In the table there are roughly 170,000 distinct CDR3 sequences, 55% to 70% of which are singletons. The TCR comes from a human donor in good health. The sample consisted of sorted CD4+, CD8+, or CD8+CD57+ T cells (not recorded which) from PBMCs. The chain joins TRBV27 to TRBJ2-5; D unresolved. CDR3 nucleotide sequence: TGTGCCAGCAGTTTGGCCGGGCTCTACGAGACCCAGTACTTC. It translates to CASSLAGLYETQYF.